This T cell receptor beta chain was recovered during a study of regulatory T cells in long-lasting Graves disease. Study outcomes and limitations: Under persistent disease, TRBV28, TRBJ1-2 and TRBJ2-5 were used preferentially.

CDR3-region Arm-PCR and iRepertoire HTBI primers produced the TCR beta libraries. TCRdb re-called the multiplex PCR reads through MiXCR, storing one row per CDR3 protein. The sample shows some 500,000 distinct CDR3 sequences, 13% of them seen only once. Comments on this clonotype: What it binds is not known.

The time point here: newly diagnosed GD, antithyroid drugs for less than 3 months. RNA extracted from PBMCs served as the sequencing template. Graves' disease diagnosis followed American Thyroid Association guidelines. The CDR3 runs to 14 residues. V trimming: 6 bases; J trimming: 4 bases; junction bases outside the gene matches: 5. These records were also assigned to another study, of T cells in Graves' hyperthyroidism and ophthalmopathy. Per that study: Stability of Graves' hyperthyroidism was defined as absent ophthalmopathy progression within 18 months.

This sequence originates from a man aged 25-40 years with Graves disease. The source was peripheral blood mononuclear cells (PBMCs), collected at new diagnosis, from a patient treated with antithyroid drugs. The chain combines TRBV12-3 or TRBV12-4 with TRBJ2-3; 9 bases map to TRBD2. The CDR3 DNA sequence: TGTGCCAGCAGCTCGATAGCGGGAGCAGATACGCAGTATTTT. It encodes CASSSIAGADTQYF.